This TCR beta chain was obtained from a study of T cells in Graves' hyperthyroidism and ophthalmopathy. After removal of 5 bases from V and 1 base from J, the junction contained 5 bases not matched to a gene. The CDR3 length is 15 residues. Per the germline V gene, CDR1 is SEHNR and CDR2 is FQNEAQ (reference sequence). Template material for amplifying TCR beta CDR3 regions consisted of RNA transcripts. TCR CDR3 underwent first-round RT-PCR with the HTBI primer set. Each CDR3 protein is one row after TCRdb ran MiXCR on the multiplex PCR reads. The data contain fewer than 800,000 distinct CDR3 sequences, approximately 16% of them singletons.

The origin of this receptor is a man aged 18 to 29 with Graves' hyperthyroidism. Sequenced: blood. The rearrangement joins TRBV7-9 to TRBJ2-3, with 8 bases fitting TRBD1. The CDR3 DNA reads TGTGCCAGCAGCGCACAGACAGGGGGCACAGATACGCAGTATTTT. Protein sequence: CASSAQTGGTDTQYF.